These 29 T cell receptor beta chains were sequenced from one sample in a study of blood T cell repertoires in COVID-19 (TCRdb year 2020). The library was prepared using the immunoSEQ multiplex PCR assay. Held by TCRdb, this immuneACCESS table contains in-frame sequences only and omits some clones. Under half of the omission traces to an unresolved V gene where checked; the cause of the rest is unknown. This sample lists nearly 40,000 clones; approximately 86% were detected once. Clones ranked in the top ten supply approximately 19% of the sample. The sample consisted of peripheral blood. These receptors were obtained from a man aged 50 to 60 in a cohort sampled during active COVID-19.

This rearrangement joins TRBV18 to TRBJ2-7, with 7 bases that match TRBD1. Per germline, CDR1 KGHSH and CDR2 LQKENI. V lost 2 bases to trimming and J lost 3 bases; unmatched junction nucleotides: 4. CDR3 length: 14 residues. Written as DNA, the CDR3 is TGTGCCAGCTCACCAGTCGGGGACAGCTACGAGCAGTACGTC. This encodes CASSPVGDSYEQYV.

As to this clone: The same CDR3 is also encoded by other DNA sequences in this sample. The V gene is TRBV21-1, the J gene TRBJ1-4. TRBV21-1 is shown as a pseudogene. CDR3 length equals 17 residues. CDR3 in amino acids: CASTPSPGEPTNEKLFF. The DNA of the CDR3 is TGTGCCAGCACGCCCTCGCCCGGGGAGCCGACTAATGAAAAACTGTTTTTT.

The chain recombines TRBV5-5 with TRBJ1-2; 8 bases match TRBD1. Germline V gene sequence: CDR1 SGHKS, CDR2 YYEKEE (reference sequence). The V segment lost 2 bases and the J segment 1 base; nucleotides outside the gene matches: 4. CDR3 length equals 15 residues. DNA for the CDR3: TGTGCCAGCAGCTTAGACAGGGGCGGTAACTATGGCTACACCTTC. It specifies CASSLDRGGNYGYTF. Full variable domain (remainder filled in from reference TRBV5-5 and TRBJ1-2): DAGVTQSPTHLIKTRGQQVTLRCSPISGHKSVSWYQQVLGQGPQFIFQYYEKEERGRGNFPDRFSARQFPNYSSELNVNALLLGDSALYLCASSLDRGGNYGYTFGSGTRLTVV.

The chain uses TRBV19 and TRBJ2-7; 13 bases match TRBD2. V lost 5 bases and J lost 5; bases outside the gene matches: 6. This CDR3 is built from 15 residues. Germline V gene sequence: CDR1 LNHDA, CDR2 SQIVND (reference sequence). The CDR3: CASSPGTSGADEQYF. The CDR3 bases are TGTGCCAGTAGTCCCGGGACTAGCGGGGCGGACGAGCAGTACTTC.

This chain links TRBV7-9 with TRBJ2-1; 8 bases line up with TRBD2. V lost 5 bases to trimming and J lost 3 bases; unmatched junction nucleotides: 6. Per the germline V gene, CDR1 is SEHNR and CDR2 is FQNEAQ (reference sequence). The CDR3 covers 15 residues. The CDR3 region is CASSLTSEHYNEQFF. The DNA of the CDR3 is TGTGCCAGCAGCCTGACTAGCGAACACTACAATGAGCAGTTCTTC.

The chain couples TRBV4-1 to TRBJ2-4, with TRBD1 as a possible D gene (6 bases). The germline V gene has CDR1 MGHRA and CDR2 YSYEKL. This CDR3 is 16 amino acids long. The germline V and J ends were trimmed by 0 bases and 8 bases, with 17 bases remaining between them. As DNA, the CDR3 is TGCGCCAGCAGCCAAGATCACAGGGCCCAGAGAGACATTCAGTACTTC. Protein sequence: CASSQDHRAQRDIQYF.

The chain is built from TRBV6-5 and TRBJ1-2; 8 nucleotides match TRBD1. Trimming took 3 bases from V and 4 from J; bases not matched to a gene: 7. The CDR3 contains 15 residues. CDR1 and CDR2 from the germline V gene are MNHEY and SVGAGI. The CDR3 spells CASSYRRGLGYGYTF. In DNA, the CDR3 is TGTGCCAGCAGTTATCGCAGGGGGCTAGGCTATGGCTACACCTTC.

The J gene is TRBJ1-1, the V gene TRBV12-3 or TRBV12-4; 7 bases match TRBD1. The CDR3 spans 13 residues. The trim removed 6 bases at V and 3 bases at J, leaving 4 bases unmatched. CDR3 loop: CASSRGTYTEAFF. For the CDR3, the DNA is TGTGCCAGCAGCAGGGGGACCTACACTGAAGCTTTCTTT.

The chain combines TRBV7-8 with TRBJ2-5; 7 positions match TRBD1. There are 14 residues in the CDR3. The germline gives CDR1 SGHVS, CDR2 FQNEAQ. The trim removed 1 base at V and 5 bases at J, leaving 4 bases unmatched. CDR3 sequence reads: CASSLEGAGETQYF. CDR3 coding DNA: TGTGCCAGCAGCTTAGAGGGGGCAGGGGAGACCCAGTACTTC.

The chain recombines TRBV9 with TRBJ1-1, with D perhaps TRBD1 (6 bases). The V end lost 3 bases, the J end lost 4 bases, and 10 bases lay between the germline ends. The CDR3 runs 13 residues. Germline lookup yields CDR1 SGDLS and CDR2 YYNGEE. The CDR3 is CASSEGGGTEAFF. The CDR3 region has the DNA TGTGCCAGCAGCGAGGGAGGGGGCACTGAAGCTTTCTTT.

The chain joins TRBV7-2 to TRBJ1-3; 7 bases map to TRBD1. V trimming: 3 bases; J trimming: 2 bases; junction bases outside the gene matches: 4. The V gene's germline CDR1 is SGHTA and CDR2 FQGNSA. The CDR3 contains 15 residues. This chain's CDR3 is CASSLRTGPGNTIYF. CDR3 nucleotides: TGTGCCAGCAGCTTGAGGACAGGACCTGGAAACACCATATATTTT. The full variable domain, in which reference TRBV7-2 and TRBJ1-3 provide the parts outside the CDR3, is GAGVSQSPSNKVTEKGKDVELRCDPISGHTALYWYRQSLGQGLEFLIYFQGNSAPDKSGLPSDRFSAERTGGSVSTLTIQRTQQEDSAVYLCASSLRTGPGNTIYFGEGSWLTVV.

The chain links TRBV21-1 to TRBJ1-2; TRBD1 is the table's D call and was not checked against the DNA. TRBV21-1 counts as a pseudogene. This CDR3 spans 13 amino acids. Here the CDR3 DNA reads TGTGCCAGCGGGCGAAAGTATAACTATGGCTACACCTTC. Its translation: CASGRKYNYGYTF.

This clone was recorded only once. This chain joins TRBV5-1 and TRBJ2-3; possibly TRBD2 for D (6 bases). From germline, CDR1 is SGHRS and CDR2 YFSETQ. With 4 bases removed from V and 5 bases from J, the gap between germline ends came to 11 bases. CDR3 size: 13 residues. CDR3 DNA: TGCGCCAGCAGCCGGCCAGCGGGAGATACGCAGTATTTT. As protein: CASSRPAGDTQYF. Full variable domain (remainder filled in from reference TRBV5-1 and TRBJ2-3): KAGVTQTPRYLIKTRGQQVTLSCSPISGHRSVSWYQQTPGQGLQFLFEYFSETQRNKGNFPGRFSGRQFSNSRSEMNVSTLELGDSALYLCASSRPAGDTQYFGPGTRLTVL.

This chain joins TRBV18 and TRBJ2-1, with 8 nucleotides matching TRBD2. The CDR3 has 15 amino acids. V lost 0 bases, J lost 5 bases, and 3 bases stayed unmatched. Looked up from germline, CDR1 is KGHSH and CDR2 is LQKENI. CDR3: CASSPPTSANNEQFF. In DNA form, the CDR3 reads TGTGCCAGCTCACCACCGACTAGCGCGAACAATGAGCAGTTCTTC.

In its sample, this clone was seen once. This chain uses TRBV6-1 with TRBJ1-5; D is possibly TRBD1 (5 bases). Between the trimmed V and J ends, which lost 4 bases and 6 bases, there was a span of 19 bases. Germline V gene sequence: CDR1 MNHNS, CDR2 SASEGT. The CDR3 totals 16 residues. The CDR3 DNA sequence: TGTGCCAGCAGTGTCCGGAGCCAGGGAACCACTCAGCCCCAGCATTTT. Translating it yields CASSVRSQGTTQPQHF.

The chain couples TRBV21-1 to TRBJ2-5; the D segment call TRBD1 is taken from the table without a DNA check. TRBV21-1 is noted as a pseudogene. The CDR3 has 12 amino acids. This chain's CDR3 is CASKGERETQYF. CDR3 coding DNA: TGTGCCAGCAAGGGGGAGCGCGAGACCCAGTACTTC.

In DNA form, the CDR3 reads TGCAGCGTTGAAGGACAGGGCGATGGCTATGGCTACACCTTC. This sequence encodes CSVEGQGDGYGYTF. The gene calls are TRBV29-1 and TRBJ1-2; 7 bases are shared with TRBD1. The CDR3 spans 14 residues. The V and J ends lost 1 base and 4 bases, in that order; junction bases with no gene match: 6. Germline-derived CDR1 and CDR2 are SQVTM and ANQGSEA. The entire variable domain, with the rest obtained from reference TRBV29-1 and TRBJ1-2, is as follows: SAVISQKPSRDICQRGTSLTIQCQVDSQVTMMFWYRQQPGQSLTLIATANQGSEATYESGFVIDKFPISRPNLTFSTLTVSNMSPEDSSIYLCSVEGQGDGYGYTFGSGTRLTVV.

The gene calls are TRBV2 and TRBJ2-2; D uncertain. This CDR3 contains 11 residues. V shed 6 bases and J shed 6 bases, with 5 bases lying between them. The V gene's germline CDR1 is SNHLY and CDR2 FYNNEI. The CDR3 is CASRASGELFF. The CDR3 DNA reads TGTGCCAGCAGGGCCTCCGGGGAGCTGTTTTTT.

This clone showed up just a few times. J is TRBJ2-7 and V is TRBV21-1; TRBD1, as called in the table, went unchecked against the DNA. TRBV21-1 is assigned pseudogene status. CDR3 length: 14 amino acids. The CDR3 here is CASSNRDRVDEQYF. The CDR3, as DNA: TGTGCCAGCAGCAATAGGGACAGGGTGGACGAGCAGTACTTC.

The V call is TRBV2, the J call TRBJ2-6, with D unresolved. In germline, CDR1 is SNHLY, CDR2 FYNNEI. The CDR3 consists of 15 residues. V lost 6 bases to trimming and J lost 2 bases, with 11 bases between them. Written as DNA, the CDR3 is TGTGCCAGCAGGGCAAGGAGTGCTGGGGCCAACGTCCTGACTTTC. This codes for CASRARSAGANVLTF.

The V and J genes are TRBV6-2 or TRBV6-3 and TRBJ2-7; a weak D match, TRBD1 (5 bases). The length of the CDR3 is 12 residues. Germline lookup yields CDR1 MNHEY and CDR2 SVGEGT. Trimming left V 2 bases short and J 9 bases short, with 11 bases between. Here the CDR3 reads CASSYPDSWQYF. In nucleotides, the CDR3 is TGTGCCAGCAGTTACCCTGACAGCTGGCAGTACTTC.

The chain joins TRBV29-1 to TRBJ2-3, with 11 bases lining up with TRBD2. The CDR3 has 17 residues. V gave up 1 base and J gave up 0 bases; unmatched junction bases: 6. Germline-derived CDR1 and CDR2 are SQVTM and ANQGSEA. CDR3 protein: CSVEGTSGGPSTDTQYF. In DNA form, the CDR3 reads TGCAGCGTTGAAGGAACTAGCGGGGGACCTAGCACAGATACGCAGTATTTT.

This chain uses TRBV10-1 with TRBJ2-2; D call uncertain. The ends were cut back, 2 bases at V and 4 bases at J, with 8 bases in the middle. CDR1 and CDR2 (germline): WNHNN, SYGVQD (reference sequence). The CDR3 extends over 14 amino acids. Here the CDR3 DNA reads TGCGCCAGCAGTGAGGGGCAAGGCACCGGGGAGCTGTTTTTT. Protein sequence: CASSEGQGTGELFF.

The CDR3 loop is CASSLETGPNTEAFF. Here the CDR3 DNA reads TGTGCCAGCAGTTTAGAGACAGGGCCAAACACTGAAGCTTTCTTT. The chain links TRBV27 to TRBJ1-1; TRBD1 matches at 7 bases. The germline gives CDR1 MNHEY, CDR2 SMNVEV (reference sequence). This CDR3 region has 15 residues. V lost 2 bases and J lost 2; bases outside the gene matches: 5.

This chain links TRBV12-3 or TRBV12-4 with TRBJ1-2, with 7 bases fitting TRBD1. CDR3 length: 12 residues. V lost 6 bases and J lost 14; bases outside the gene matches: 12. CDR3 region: CASSLKDRDKTF. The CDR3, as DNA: TGTGCCAGCAGCCTGAAAGACAGGGACAAAACCTTC.

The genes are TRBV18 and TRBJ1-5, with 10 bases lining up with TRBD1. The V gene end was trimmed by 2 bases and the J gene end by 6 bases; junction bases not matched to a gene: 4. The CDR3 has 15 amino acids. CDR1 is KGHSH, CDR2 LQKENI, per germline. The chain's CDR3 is CASSPGQGEVQPQHF. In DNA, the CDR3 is TGTGCCAGCTCACCAGGACAGGGGGAGGTTCAGCCCCAGCATTTT.

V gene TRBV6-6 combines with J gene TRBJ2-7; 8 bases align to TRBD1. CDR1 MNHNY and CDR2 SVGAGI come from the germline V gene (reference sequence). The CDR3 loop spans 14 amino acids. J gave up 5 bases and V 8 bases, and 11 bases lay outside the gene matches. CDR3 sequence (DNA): TGTGCCAGCCGAGACAGGGGAGGTGTGAACGAGCAGTACGTC. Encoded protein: CASRDRGGVNEQYV.

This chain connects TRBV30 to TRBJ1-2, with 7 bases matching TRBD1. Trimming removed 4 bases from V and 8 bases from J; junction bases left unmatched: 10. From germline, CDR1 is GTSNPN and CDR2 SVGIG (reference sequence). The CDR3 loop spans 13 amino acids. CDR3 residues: CAWTDRAERGYTF. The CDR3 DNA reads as TGTGCCTGGACCGACAGGGCCGAGCGGGGCTACACCTTC. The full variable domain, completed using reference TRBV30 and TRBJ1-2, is SQTIHQWPATLVQPVGSPLSLECTVEGTSNPNLYWYRQAAGRGLQLLFYSVGIGQISSEVPQNLSASRPQDRQFILSSKKLLLSDSGFYLCAWTDRAERGYTFGSGTRLTVV.

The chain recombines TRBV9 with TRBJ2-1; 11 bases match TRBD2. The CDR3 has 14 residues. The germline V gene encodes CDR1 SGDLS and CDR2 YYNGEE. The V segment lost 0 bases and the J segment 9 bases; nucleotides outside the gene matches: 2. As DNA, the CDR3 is TGTGCCAGCAGCGTAGTTCTAGCGGGAGGTGAGCAGTTCTTC. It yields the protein CASSVVLAGGEQFF. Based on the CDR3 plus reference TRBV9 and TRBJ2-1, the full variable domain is DSGVTQTPKHLITATGQRVTLRCSPRSGDLSVYWYQQSLDQGLQFLIQYYNGEERAKGNILERFSAQQFPDLHSELNLSSLELGDSALYFCASSVVLAGGEQFFGPGTRLTVL.